Given below is one T cell receptor (beta chain) in context. This record comes from a study of technical replicates of blood from a handful of donors. Germline V gene sequence: CDR1 GTSNPN, CDR2 SVGIG (reference sequence). V shed 5 bases and J shed 2 bases, with 7 bases lying between them. The CDR3 runs 12 residues. Some clones are missing from TCRdb's copy, which holds only in-frame ones; the method was immunoSEQ multiplex PCR. Altogether roughly 87,000 clones are present, around 90% being singletons, with the ten largest covering around 0.37%. The chain joins TRBV30 to TRBJ1-5, with D unresolved. The sample was T cells isolated from PBMCs. The sequence was obtained from a human donor in good health. The CDR3 protein is CAWSQRNQPQHF. In nucleotides, the CDR3 is TGTGCCTGGTCACAGCGCAATCAGCCCCAGCATTTT.